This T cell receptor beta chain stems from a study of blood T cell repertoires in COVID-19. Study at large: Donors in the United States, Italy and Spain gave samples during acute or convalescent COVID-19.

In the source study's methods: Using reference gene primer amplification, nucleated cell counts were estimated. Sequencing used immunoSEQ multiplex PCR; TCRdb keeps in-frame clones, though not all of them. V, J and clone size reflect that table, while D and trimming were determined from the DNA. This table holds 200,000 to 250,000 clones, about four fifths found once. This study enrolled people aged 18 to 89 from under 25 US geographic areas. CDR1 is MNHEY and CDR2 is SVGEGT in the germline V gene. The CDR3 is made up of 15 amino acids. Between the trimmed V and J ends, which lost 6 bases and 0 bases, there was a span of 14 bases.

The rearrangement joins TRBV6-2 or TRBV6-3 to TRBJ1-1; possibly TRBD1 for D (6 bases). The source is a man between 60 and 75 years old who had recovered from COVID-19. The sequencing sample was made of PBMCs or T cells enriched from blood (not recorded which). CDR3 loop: CASSKTGYMNTEAFF. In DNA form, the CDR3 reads TGTGCCAGCAGCAAGACAGGCTACATGAACACTGAAGCTTTCTTT.